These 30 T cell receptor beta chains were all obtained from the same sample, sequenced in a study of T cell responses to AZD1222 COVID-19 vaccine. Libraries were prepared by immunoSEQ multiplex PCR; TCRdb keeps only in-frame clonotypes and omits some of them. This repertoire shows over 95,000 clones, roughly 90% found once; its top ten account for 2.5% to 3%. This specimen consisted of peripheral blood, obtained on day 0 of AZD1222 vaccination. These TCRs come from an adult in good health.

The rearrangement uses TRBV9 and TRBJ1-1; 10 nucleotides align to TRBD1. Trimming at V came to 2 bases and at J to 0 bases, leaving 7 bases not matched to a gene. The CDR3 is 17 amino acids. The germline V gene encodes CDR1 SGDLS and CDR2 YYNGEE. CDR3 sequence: CASSVTRTGGLNTEAFF. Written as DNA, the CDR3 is TGTGCCAGCAGCGTCACGAGGACAGGGGGTTTGAACACTGAAGCTTTCTTT.

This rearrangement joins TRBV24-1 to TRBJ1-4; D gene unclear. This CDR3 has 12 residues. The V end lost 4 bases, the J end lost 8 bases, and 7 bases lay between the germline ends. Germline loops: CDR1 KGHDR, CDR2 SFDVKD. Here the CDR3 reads CATSDPTEKLFF. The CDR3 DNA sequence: TGTGCCACCAGTGACCCGACGGAAAAACTGTTTTTT.

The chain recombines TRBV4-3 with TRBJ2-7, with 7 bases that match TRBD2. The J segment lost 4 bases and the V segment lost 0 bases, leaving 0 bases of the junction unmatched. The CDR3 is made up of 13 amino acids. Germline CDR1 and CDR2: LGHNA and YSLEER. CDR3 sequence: CASSQDGRYEQYF. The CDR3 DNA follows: TGCGCCAGCAGCCAAGACGGGAGGTACGAGCAGTACTTC.

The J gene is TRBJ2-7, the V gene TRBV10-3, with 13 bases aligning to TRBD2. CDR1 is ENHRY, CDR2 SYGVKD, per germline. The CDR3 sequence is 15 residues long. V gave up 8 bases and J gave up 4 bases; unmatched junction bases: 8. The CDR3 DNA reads TGTGCCATCTCGAAAGGGACTAGCGGGACGTACGAGCAGTACTTC. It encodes CAISKGTSGTYEQYF.

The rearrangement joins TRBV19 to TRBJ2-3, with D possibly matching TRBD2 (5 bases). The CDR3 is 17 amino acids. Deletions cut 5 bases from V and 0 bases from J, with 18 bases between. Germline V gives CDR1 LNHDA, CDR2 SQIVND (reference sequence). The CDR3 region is CASSPFLLGDSTDTQYF. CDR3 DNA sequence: TGTGCCAGTAGTCCCTTTCTACTGGGAGATAGCACAGATACGCAGTATTTT.

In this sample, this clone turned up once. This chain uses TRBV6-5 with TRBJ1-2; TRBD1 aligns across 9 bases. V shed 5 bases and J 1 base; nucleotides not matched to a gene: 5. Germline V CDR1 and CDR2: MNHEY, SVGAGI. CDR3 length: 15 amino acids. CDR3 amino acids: CASSRGQGSNYGYTF. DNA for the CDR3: TGTGCCAGCAGTAGGGGACAGGGAAGTAACTATGGCTACACCTTC.

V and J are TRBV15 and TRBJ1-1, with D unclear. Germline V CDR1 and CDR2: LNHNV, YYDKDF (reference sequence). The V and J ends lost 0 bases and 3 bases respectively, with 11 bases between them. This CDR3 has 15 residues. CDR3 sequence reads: CATSRDLAVDTEAFF. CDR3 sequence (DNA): TGTGCCACCAGCAGAGATTTGGCAGTCGACACTGAAGCTTTCTTT.

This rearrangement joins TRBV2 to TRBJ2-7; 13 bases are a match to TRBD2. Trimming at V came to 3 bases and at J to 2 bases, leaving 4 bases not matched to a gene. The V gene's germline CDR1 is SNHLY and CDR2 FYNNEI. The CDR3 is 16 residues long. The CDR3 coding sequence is TGTGCCAGCAGTGATAAACTAGCGGGAGGGACCTACGAGCAGTACTTC. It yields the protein CASSDKLAGGTYEQYF.

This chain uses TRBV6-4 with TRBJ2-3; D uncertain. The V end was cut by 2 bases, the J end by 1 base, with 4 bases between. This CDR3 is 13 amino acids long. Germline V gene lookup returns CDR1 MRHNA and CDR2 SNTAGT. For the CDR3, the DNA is TGTGCCAGCAGTGACAGGGGCACAGATACGCAGTATTTT. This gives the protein CASSDRGTDTQYF.

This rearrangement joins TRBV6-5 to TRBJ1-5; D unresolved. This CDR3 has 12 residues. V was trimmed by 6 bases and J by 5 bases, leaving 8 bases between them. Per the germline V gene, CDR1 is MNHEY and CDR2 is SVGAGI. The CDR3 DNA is TGTGCCAGCAGGACGGGCGATCAGCCCCAGCATTTT. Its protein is CASRTGDQPQHF.

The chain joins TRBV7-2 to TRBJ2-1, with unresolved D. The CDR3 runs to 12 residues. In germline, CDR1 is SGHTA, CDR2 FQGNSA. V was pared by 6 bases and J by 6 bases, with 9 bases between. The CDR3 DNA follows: TGTGCCAGCAGTTCGCAGCGCAATGAGCAGTTCTTC. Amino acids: CASSSQRNEQFF.

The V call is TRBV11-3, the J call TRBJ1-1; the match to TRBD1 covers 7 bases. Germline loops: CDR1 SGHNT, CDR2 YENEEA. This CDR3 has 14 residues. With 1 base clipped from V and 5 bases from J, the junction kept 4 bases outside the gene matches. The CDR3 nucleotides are TGTGCCAGCAGCTTAGGCAGGGGGGGAACTGAAGCTTTCTTT. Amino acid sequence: CASSLGRGGTEAFF.

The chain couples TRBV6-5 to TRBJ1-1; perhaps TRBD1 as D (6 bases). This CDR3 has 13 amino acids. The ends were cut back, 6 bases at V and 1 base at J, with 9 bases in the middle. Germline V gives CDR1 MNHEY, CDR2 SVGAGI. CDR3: CASRVTGNTEAFF. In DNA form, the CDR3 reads TGTGCCAGCAGAGTGACAGGGAACACTGAAGCTTTCTTT.

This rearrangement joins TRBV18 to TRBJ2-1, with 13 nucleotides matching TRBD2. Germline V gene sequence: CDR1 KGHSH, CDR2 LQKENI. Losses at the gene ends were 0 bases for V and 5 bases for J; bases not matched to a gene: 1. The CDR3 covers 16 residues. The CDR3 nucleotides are TGTGCCAGCTCACCACCGGGACTAGCGGGACACAATGAGCAGTTCTTC. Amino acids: CASSPPGLAGHNEQFF. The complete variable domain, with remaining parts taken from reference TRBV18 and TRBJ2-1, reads NAGVMQNPRHLVRRRGQEARLRCSPMKGHSHVYWYRQLPEEGLKFMVYLQKENIIDESGMPKERFSAEFPKEGPSILRIQQVVRGDSAAYFCASSPPGLAGHNEQFFGPGTRLTVL.

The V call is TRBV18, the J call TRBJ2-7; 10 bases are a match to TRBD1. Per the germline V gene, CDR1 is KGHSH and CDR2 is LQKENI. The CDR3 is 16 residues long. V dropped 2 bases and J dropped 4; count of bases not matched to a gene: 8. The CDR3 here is CASSPTGTGVLYEQYF. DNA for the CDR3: TGTGCCAGCTCACCAACGGGGACAGGGGTATTATACGAGCAGTACTTC. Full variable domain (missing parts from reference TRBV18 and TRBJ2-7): NAGVMQNPRHLVRRRGQEARLRCSPMKGHSHVYWYRQLPEEGLKFMVYLQKENIIDESGMPKERFSAEFPKEGPSILRIQQVVRGDSAAYFCASSPTGTGVLYEQYFGPGTRLTVT.

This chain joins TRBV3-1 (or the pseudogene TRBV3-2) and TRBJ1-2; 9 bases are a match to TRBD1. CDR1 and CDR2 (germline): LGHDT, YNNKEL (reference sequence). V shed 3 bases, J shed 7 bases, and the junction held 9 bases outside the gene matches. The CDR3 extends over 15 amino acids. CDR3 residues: CASSHRDREDRGYTF. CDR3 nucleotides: TGTGCCAGCAGCCACCGGGACAGGGAAGACCGTGGCTACACCTTC.

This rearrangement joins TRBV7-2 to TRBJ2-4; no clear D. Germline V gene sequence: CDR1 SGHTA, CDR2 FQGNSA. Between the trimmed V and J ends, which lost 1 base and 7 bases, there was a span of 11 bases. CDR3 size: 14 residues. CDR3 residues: CASSLVLRRNIQYF. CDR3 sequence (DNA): TGTGCCAGCAGCTTAGTCCTCAGACGGAACATTCAGTACTTC. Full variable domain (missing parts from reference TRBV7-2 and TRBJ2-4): GAGVSQSPSNKVTEKGKDVELRCDPISGHTALYWYRQSLGQGLEFLIYFQGNSAPDKSGLPSDRFSAERTGGSVSTLTIQRTQQEDSAVYLCASSLVLRRNIQYFGAGTRLSVL.

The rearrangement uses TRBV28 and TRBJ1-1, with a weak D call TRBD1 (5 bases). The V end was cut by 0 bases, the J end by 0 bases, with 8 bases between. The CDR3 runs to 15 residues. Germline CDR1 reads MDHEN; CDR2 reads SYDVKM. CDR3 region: CASSLWGDLNTEAFF. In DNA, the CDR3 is TGTGCCAGCAGTTTATGGGGGGACTTGAACACTGAAGCTTTCTTT.

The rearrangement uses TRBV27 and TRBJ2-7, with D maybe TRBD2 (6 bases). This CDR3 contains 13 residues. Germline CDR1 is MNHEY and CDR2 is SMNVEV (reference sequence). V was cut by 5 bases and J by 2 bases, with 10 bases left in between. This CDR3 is CASSLSGAYEQYF. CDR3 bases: TGTGCCAGCAGTCTGTCGGGAGCCTACGAGCAGTACTTC.

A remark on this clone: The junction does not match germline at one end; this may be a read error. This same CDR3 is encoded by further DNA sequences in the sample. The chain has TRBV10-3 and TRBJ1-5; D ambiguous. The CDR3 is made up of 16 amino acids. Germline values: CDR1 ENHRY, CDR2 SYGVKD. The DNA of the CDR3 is TGTGCTATCAGTGAGGGAGGTCCTGATAGCAATCAGCCCCAGCATTTT. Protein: CAISEGGPDSNQPQHF.

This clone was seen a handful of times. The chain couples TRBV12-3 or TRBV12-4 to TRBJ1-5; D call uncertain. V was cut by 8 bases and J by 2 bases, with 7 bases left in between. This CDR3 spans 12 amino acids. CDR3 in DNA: TGTGCCAGCCGGATACGCAATCAGCCCCAGCATTTT. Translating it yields CASRIRNQPQHF.

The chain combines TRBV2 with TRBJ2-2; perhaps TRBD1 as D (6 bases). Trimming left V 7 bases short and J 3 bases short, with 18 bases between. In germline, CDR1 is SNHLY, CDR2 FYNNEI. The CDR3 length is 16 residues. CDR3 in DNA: TGTGCCAGCAAATACAGGGTAATCGGTGACACCGGGGAGCTGTTTTTT. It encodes CASKYRVIGDTGELFF.

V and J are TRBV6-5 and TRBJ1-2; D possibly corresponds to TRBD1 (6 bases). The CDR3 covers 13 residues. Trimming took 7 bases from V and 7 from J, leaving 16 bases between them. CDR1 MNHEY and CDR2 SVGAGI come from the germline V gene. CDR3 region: CASKQGKAFGYTF. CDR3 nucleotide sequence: TGTGCCAGCAAGCAGGGGAAGGCATTTGGCTACACCTTC.

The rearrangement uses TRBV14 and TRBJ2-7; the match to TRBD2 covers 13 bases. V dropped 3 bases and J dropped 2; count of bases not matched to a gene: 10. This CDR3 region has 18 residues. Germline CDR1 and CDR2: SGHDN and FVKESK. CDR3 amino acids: CASSHTGTSGTVTYEQYF. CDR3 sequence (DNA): TGTGCCAGCAGCCACACCGGGACTAGCGGGACTGTTACCTACGAGCAGTACTTC.

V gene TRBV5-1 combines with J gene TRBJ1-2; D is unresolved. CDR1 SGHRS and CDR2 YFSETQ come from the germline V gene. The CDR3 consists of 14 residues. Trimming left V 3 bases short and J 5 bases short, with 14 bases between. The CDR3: CASSSSGQGYGYTF. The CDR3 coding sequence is TGCGCCAGCAGCTCGTCGGGTCAAGGGTATGGCTACACCTTC.

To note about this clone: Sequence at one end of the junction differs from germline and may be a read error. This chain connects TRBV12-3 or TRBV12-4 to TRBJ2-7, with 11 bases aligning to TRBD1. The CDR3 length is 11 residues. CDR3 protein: CASSLDRGLDF. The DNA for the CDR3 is TGTGCCAGCAGTCTGGACAGGGGGCTGGACTTC.

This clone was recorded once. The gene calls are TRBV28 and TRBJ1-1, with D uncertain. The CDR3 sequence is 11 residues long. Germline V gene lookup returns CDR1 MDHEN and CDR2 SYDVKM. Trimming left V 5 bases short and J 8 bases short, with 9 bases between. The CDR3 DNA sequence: TGTGCCAGCAGTCCTCGTGGAGAAGCTTTCTTT. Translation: CASSPRGEAFF.

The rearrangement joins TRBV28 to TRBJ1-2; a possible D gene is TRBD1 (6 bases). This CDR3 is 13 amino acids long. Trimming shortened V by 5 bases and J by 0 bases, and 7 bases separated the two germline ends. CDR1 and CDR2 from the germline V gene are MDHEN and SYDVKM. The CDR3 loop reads CASSQGTNYGYTF. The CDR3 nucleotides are TGTGCCAGCAGTCAGGGGACTAACTATGGCTACACCTTC.

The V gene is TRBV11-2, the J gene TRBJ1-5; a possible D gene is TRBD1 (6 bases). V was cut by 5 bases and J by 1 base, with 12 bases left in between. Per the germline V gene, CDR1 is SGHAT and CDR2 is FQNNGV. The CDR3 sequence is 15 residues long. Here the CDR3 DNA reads TGTGCCAGCAGCCCCGGGACACAGAGCAATCAGCCCCAGCATTTT. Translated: CASSPGTQSNQPQHF.

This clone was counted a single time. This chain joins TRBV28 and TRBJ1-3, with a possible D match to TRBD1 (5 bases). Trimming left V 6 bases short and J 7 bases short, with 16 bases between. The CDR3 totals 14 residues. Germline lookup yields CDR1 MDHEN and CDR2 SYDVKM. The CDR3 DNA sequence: TGTGCCAGCAGATCGGCAGGCTCAGGGAACACCATATATTTT. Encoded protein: CASRSAGSGNTIYF.